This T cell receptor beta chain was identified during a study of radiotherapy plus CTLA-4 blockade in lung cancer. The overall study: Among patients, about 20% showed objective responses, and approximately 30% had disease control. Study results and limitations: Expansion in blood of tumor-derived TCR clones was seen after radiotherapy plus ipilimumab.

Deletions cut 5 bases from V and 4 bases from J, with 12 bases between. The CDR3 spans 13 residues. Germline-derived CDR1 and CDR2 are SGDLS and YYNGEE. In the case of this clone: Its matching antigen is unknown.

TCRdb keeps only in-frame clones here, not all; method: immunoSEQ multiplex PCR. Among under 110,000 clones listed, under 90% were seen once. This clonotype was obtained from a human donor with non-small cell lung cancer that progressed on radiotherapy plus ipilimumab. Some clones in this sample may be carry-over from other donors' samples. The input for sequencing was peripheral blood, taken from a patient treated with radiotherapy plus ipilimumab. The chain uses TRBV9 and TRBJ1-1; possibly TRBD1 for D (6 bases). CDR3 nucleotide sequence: TGTGCCAGCAGGGCTACAGGGCCCACTGAAGCTTTCTTT. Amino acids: CASRATGPTEAFF.